The clone carrying this TCR beta chain was counted many times. The target antigen is unknown. These data belong to a study of T cells in Graves' hyperthyroidism and ophthalmopathy. Study background: Peripheral blood was collected at initial diagnosis, before any treatment.

From germline, CDR1 is DFQATT and CDR2 SNEGSKA (reference sequence). With 5 bases removed from V and 3 bases from J, the gap between germline ends came to 4 bases. The CDR3 runs to 10 residues. Using RNA transcripts as the source, TCR beta CDR3 regions were amplified. RT-PCR in the first round (using the HTBI primer set) targeted the TCR CDR3. TCRdb processed the multiplex PCR reads anew with MiXCR; each CDR3 protein has one entry. The sample yields 500,000 to 700,000 distinct CDR3 sequences, 16% seen once. Study-level findings and limits: Blood also showed most of the thyroid clonotypes that were expanded above 0.001. In the analysis, a 13 V-J model separated ophthalmopathy from stable hyperthyroidism.

Material: blood. The TCR sequence derives from a young woman with Graves' hyperthyroidism. This chain uses TRBV20-1 with TRBJ2-5; D unresolved. The CDR3 loop is CSAGEETQYF. CDR3 sequence (DNA): TGCAGTGCTGGGGAAGAGACCCAGTACTTC.